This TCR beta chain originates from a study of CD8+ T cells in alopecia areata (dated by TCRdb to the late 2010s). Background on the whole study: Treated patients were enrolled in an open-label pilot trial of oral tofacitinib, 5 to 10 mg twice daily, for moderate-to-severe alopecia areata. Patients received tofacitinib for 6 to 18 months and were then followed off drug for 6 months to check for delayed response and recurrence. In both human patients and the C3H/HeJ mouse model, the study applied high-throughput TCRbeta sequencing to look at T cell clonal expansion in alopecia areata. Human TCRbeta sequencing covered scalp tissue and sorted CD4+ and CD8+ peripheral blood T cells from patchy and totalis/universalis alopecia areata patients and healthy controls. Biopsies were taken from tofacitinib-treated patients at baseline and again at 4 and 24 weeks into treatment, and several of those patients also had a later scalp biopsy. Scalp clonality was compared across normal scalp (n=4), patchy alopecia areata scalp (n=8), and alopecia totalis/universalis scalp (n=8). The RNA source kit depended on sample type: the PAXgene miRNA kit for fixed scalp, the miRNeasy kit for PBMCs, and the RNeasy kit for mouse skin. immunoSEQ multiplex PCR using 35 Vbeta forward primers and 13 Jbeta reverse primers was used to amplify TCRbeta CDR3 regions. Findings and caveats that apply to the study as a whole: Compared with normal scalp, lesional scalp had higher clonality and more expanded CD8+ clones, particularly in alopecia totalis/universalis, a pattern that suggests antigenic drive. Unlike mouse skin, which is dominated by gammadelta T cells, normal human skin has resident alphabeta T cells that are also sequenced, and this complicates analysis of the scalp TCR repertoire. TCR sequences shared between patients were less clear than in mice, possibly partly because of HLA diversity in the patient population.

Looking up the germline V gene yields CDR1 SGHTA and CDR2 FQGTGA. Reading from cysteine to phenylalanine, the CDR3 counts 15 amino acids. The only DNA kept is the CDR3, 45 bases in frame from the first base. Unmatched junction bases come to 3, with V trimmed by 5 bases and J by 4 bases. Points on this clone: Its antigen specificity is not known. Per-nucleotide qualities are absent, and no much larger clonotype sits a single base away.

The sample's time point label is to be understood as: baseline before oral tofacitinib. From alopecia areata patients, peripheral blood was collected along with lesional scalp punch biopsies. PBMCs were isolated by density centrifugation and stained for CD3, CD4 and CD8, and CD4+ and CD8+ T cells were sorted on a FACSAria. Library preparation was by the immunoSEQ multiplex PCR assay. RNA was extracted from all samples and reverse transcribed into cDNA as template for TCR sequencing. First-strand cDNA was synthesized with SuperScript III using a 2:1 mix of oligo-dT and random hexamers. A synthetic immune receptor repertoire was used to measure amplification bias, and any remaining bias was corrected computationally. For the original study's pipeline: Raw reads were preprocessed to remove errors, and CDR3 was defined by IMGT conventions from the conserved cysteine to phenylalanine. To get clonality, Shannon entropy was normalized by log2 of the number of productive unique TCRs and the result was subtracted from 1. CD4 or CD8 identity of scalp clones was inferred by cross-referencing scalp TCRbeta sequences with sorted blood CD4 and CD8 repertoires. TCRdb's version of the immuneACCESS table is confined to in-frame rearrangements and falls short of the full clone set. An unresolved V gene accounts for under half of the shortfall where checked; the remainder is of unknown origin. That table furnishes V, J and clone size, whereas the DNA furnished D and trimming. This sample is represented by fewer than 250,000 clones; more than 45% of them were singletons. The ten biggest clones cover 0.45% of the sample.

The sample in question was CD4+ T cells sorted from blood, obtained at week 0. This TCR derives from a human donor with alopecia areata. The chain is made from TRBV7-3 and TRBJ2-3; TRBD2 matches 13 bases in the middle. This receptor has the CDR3 CASSIGLAGADTQYF. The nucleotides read TGTGCCAGCAGCATCGGACTAGCGGGAGCAGATACGCAGTATTTT.